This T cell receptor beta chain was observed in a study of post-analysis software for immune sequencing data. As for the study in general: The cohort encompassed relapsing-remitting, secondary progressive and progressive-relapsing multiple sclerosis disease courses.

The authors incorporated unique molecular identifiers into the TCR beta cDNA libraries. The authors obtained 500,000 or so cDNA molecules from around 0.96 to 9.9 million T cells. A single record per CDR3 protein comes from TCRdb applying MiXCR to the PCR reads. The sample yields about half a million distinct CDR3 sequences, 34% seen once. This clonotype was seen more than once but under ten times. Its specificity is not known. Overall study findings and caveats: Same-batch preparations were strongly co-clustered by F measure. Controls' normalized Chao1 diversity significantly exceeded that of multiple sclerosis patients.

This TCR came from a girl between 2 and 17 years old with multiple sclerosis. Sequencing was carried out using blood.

The CDR3: CSVEERTGGDGITFYEQYF. CDR3 bases: TGCAGCGTTGAGGAAAGGACAGGGGGTGATGGGATCACCTTCTACGAGCAGTACTTC. The genes are TRBV29-1 and TRBJ2-7; 10 nucleotides agree with TRBD1. The germline CDR1 and CDR2 sequences are SQVTM and ANQGSEA. The CDR3 loop spans 19 amino acids. V gave up 3 bases and J gave up 3 bases; unmatched junction bases: 20.